One sample yielded the 7 T cell receptor beta chains listed below, sequenced in a study of human T cells and chemical hapten exposure. TCRdb itself ran the RACE reads through MiXCR, one entry per CDR3 protein. This sample has fewer than 300,000 distinct CDR3 sequences; around 7.3% occur once, and the top ten carry 0.9% to 1.5%. Time point in this sample: pre-sensitization, week 0. Treatment denoted: therapeutic diphenylcyclopropenone sensitization with weekly scalp DPC. This specimen consisted of whole blood, obtained in connection with sensitization to the hapten diphenylcyclopropenone (DPC). Receptor source: a man in his late teens or twenties with alopecia areata. Some clones in this sample may be carry-over from other donors' samples.

This clonotype was counted a few times. The missing conserved phenylalanine or tryptophan at the end of this CDR3 makes a read error likely. It is unclear where the CDR3 begins or ends on the DNA, so no DNA is shown, and the CDR3 is as TCRdb lists it. This chain's CDR3 is CASSLGQGAAVP. V is TRBV7-9 and J is TRBJ2-3; the table's D call of TRBD1 was not tested on the DNA. The CDR3 length is 12 residues, termini included. Germline V gene data show CDR1 as SEHNR and CDR2 as FQNEAQ (reference sequence).

This clonotype was recorded at least ten times. The chain is built from TRBV4-2 and TRBJ1-4, with D tentatively TRBD1 (5 bases). The germline V and J ends were trimmed by 4 bases and 3 bases, with 18 bases remaining between them. The CDR3 runs 17 residues. CDR1 is LGHNA and CDR2 is YNFKEQ in the germline V gene. CDR3 amino acids: CASSPIPRRGPNEKLFF. The CDR3 region has the DNA TGTGCCAGCAGCCCAATTCCCCGGCGGGGACCTAATGAAAAACTGTTTTTT.

This clonotype was recorded at least ten times. The chain has TRBV24-1 and TRBJ1-1, with no clear D. Per the germline V gene, CDR1 is KGHDR and CDR2 is SFDVKD. This CDR3 is built from 13 residues. The V and J ends lost 5 bases and 1 base respectively, with 7 bases between them. CDR3 sequence reads: CATSAGQNTEAFF. The CDR3 DNA is TGTGCCACCAGTGCTGGGCAGAACACTGAAGCTTTCTTT.

This clonotype appeared a few times. V is TRBV3-1 and J is TRBJ2-4; 9 bases match TRBD2. V shed 4 bases and J 1 base; nucleotides not matched to a gene: 5. Per the germline V gene, CDR1 is LGHDT and CDR2 is YNNKEL (reference sequence). There are 16 residues in the CDR3. The CDR3 sequence: CASSRLSGGAKNIQYF. CDR3 DNA: TGTGCCAGCAGCCGACTAAGCGGGGGGGCCAAAAACATTCAGTACTTC.

This clonotype was recorded at least ten times. V and J are TRBV27 and TRBJ1-2; D might be TRBD1 (6 bases). This CDR3 spans 13 amino acids. Germline-derived CDR1 and CDR2 are MNHEY and SMNVEV (reference sequence). The V end lost 3 bases, the J end lost 7 bases, and 12 bases lay between the germline ends. CDR3 sequence reads: CASSLVGAGGYTF. The CDR3 DNA follows: TGTGCCAGCAGTTTGGTGGGGGCCGGTGGCTACACCTTC.

This clonotype was detected ten times or more. CDR3 nucleotide sequence: TGTGCCAGCAGCAAGGCGGGGATGGTCGCAGATACGCAGTATTTT. Its protein is CASSKAGMVADTQYF. The gene calls are TRBV5-5 and TRBJ2-3; D might be TRBD2 (6 bases). The CDR3 contains 15 residues. Deletions cut 4 bases from V and 4 bases from J, with 16 bases between. Looked up from germline, CDR1 is SGHKS and CDR2 is YYEKEE (reference sequence).

This rearrangement joins TRBV10-3 to TRBJ1-1; D ambiguous. The CDR3 spans 11 residues. The germline CDR1 and CDR2 sequences are ENHRY and SYGVKD. V lost 7 bases to trimming and J lost 0 bases, with 3 bases between them. The DNA for the CDR3 is TGTGCCATCATGGTGAACACTGAAGCTTTCTTT. Translating it yields CAIMVNTEAFF.